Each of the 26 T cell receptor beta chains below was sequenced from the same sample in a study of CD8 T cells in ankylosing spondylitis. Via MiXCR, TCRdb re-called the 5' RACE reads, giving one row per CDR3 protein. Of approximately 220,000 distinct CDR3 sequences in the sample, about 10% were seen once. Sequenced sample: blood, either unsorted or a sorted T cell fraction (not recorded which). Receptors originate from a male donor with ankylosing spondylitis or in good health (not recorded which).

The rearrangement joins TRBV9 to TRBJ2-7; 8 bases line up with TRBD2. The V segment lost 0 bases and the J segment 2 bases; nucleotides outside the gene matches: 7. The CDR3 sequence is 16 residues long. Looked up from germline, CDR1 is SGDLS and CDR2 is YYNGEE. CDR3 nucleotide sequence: TGTGCCAGCAGCGTAGCTACGGGGGGGCCCACCTACGAGCAGTACTTC. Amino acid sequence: CASSVATGGPTYEQYF.

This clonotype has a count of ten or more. The CDR3 region has the DNA TGCGCCAGCAGCTCTTATAGCAATCAGCCCCAGCATTTT. Encoded protein: CASSSYSNQPQHF. This chain links TRBV5-1 with TRBJ1-5; D gene unclear. Germline CDR1 SGHRS, CDR2 YFSETQ. The V and J ends lost 3 bases and 0 bases respectively, with 4 bases between them. This CDR3 has 13 amino acids. The whole variable domain, filled in from reference TRBV5-1 and TRBJ1-5, reads KAGVTQTPRYLIKTRGQQVTLSCSPISGHRSVSWYQQTPGQGLQFLFEYFSETQRNKGNFPGRFSGRQFSNSRSEMNVSTLELGDSALYLCASSSYSNQPQHFGDGTRLSIL.

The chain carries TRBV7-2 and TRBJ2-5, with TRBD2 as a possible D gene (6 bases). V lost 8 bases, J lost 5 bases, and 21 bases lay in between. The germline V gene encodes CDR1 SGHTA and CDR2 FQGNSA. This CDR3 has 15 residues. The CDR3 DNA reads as TGTGCCAGCTCGGAGGGACTCGCCTCGGTCGAGACCCAGTACTTC. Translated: CASSEGLASVETQYF.

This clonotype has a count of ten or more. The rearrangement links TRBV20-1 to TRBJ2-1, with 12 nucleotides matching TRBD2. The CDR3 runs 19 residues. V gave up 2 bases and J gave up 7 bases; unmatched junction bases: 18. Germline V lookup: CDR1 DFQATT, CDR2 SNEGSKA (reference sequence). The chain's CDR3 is CSARPSPFLAGGRKNEQFF. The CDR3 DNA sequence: TGCAGTGCTAGACCCTCCCCATTCCTAGCGGGGGGGAGGAAAAATGAGCAGTTCTTC.

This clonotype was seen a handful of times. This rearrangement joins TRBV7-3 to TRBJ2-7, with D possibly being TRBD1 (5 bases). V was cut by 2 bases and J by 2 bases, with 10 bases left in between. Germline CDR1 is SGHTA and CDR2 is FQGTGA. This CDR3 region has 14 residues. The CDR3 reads CASSLRQGPYEQYF. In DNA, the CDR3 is TGTGCCAGCAGCTTACGCCAGGGTCCCTACGAGCAGTACTTC.

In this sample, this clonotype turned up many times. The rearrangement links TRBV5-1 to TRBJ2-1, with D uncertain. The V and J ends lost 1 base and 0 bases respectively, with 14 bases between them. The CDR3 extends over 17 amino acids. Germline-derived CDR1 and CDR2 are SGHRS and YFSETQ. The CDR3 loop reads CASSLLSPMSSYNEQFF. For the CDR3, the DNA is TGCGCCAGCAGCTTGTTATCCCCAATGAGCTCCTACAATGAGCAGTTCTTC.

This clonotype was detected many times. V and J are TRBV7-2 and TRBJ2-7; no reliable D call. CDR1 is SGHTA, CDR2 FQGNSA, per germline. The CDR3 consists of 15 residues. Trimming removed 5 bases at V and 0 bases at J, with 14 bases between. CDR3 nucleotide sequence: TGTGCCAGCAGCGCCCGGTTTTACAGCTCCTACGAGCAGTACTTC. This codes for CASSARFYSSYEQYF.

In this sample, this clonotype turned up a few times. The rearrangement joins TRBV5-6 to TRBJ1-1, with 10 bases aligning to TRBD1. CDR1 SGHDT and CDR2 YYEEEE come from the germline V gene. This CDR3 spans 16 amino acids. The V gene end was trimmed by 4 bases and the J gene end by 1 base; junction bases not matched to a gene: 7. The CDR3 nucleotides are TGTGCCAGCAGCCACCGGACAGGGGGTAGGAACACTGAAGCTTTCTTT. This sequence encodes CASSHRTGGRNTEAFF.

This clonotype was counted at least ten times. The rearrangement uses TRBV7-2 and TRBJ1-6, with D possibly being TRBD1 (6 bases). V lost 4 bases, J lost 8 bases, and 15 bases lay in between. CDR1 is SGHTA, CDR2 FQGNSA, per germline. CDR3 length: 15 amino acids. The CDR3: CASSWGTGADSPLHF. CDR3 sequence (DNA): TGTGCCAGCAGCTGGGGGACGGGGGCGGATTCACCCCTCCACTTT.

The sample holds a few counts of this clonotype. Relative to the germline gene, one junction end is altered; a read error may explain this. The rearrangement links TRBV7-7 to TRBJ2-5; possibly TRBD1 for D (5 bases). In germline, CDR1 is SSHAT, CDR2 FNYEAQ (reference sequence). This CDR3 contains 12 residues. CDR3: CASSMGRETQYF. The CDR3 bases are TGTGCTAGCAGCATGGGGCGAGAGACCCAGTACTTC.

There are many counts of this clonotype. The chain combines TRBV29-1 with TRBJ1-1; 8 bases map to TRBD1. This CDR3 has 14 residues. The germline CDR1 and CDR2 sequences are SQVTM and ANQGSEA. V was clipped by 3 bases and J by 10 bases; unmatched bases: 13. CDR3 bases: TGCAGCGTTGATATGGGACAGGATCTCCTCGGAGCTTTCTTT. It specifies CSVDMGQDLLGAFF.

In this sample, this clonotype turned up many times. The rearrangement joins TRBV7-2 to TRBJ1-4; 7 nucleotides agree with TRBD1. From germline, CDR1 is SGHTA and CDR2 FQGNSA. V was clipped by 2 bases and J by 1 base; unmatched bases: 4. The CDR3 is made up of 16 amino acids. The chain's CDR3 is CASSLPAGGTNEKLFF. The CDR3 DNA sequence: TGTGCCAGCAGCTTACCGGCAGGGGGAACTAATGAAAAACTGTTTTTT.

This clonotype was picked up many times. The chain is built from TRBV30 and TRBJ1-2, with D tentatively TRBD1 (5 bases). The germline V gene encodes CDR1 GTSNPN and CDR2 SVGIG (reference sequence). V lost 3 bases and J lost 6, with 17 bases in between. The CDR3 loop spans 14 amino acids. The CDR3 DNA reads TGTGCCTGGAGCGGAGGGACCGCAGGTCATGGCTACACCTTC. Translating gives CAWSGGTAGHGYTF.

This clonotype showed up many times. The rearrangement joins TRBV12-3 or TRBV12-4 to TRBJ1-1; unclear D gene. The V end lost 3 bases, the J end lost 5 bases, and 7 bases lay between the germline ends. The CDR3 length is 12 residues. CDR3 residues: CASSLTRTEAFF. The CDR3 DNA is TGTGCCAGCAGTTTGACCAGAACTGAAGCTTTCTTT.

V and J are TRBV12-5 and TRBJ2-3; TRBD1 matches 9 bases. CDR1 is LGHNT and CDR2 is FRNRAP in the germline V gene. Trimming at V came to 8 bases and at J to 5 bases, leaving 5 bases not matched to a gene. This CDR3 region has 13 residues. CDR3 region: CASLRTGVDTQYF. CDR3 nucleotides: TGTGCTAGTCTCCGGACAGGGGTAGATACGCAGTATTTT.

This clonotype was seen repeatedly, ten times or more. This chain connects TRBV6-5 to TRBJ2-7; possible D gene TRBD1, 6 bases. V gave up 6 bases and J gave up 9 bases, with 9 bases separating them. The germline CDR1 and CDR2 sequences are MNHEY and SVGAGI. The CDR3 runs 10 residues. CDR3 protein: CASRGGRQYF. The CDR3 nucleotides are TGTGCCAGCAGAGGGGGTCGGCAGTACTTC.

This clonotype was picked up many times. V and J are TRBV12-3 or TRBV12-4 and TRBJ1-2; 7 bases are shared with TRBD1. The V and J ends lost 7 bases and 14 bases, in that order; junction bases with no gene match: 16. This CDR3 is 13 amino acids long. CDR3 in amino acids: CASTGDSTPKVTF. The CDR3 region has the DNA TGTGCCAGCACCGGGGACAGTACTCCTAAGGTGACCTTC.

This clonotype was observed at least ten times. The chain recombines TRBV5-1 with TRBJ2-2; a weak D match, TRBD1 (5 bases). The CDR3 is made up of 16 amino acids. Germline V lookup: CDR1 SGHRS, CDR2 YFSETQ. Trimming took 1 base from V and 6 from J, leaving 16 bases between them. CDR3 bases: TGCGCCAGCAGCTTGAACGGACCCAGGGAATCCGGGGAGCTGTTTTTT. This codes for CASSLNGPRESGELFF.

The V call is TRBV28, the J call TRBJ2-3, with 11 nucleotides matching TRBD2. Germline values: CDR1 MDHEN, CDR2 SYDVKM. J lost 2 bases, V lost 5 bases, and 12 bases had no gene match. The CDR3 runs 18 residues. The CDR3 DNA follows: TGTGCCAGCAGTCCTTGGGCTAGCGGGGGGCCAAACACAGATACGCAGTATTTT. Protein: CASSPWASGGPNTDTQYF.

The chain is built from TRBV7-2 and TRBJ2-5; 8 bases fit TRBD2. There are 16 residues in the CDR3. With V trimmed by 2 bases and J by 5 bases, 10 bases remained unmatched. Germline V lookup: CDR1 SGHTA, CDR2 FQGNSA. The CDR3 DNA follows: TGTGCCAGCAGCTTAAATACGGGGGGGCCGGAGGAGACCCAGTACTTC. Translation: CASSLNTGGPEETQYF.

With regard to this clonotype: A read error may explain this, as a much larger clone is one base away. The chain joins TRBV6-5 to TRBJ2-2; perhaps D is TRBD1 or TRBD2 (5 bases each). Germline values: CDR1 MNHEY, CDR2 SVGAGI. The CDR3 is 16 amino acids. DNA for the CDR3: TGTGCCCGCAGTTACGGCCGGGGCAGATTGAACCGGGAGCTGTTTTTT. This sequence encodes CARSYGRGRLNRELFF.

The CDR3 DNA reads as TGTGCCAGCAGTCCCCGGCCCAGCCGGAATAATTCACCCCTCCACTTT. This translates into CASSPRPSRNNSPLHF. J is TRBJ1-6 and V is TRBV12-3 or TRBV12-4; no clear D. V lost 5 bases and J 5 bases, leaving 16 bases between the germline ends. The CDR3 runs to 16 residues.

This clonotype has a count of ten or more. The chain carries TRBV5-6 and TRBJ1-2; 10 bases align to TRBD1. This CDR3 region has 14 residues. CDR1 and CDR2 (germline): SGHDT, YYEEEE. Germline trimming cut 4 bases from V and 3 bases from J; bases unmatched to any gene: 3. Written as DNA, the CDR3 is TGTGCCAGCAGCCCGGGACAGGGGTACTATGGCTACACCTTC. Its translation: CASSPGQGYYGYTF.

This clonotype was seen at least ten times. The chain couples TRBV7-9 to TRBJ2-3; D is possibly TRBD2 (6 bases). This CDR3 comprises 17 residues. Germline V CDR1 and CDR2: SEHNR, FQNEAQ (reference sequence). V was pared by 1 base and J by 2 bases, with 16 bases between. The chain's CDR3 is CASSLGGLAAPTDTQYF. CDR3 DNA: TGTGCCAGCAGCTTAGGGGGTTTAGCGGCCCCCACAGATACGCAGTATTTT.

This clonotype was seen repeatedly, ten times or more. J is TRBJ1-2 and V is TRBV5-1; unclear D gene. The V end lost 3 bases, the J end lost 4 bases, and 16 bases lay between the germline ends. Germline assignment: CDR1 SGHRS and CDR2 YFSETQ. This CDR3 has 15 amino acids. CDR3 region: CASSSLASPLYGYTF. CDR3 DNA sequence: TGCGCCAGCAGCTCCCTCGCCTCGCCCCTCTATGGCTACACCTTC.

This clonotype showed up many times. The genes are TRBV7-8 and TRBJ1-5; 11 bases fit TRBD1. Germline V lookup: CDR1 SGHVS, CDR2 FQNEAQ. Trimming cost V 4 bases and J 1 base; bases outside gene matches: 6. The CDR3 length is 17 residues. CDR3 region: CASSSDRGRESNQPQHF. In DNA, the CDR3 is TGTGCCAGCAGCTCGGACAGGGGGCGGGAAAGCAATCAGCCCCAGCATTTT.